The text below deals with one TCR beta chain. This CDR3 has 15 residues. The germline gives CDR1 MDHEN, CDR2 SYDVKM. V was clipped by 5 bases and J by 4 bases; unmatched bases: 9. This sample is drawn from a study of blood T cell repertoires in COVID-19. TCRdb keeps only in-frame clones here, not all; method: immunoSEQ multiplex PCR. The sample includes about 63,000 clones, 88% of them seen just once. The receptor comes from a human donor in a cohort sampled during active COVID-19. The J gene is TRBJ1-1, the V gene TRBV28, with 8 positions matching TRBD1. The sample comprised peripheral blood. The CDR3 loop is CASSPGGGRRTEAFF. The CDR3 region has the DNA TGTGCCAGCAGTCCAGGGGGCGGGCGACGCACTGAAGCTTTCTTT.